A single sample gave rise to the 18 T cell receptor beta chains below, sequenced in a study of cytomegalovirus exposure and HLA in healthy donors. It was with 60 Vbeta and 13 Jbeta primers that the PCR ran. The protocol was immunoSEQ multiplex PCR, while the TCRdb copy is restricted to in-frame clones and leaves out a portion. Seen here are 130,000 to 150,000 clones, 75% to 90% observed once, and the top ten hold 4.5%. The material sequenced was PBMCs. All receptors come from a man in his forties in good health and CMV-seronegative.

This CDR3 reads CASRVTVAGANVLTF. As DNA, the CDR3 is TGTGCCAGTAGAGTAACAGTTGCGGGGGCCAACGTCCTGACTTTC. The V gene is TRBV19, the J gene TRBJ2-6; D unresolved. The CDR3 contains 15 residues. The ends were cut back, 6 bases at V and 4 bases at J, with 13 bases in the middle. From germline, CDR1 is LNHDA and CDR2 SQIVND (reference sequence).

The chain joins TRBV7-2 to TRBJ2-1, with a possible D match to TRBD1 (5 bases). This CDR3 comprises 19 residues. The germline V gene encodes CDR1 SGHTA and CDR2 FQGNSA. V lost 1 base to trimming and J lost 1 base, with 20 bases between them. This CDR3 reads CASSLVSGNNPRSYNEQFF. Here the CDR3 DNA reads TGTGCCAGCAGCTTAGTATCAGGGAATAACCCTAGGTCCTACAATGAGCAGTTCTTC.

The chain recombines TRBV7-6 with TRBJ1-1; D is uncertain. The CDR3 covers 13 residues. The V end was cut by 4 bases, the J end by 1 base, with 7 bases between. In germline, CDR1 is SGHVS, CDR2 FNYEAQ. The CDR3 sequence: CASSSGPNTEAFF. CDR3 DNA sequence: TGTGCCAGCAGCTCTGGGCCGAACACTGAAGCTTTCTTT.

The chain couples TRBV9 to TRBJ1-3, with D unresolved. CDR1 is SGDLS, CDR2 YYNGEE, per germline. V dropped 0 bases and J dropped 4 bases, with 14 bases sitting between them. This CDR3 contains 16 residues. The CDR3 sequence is CASSVDPVGDGNTIYF. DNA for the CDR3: TGTGCCAGCAGCGTAGATCCGGTGGGAGACGGAAACACCATATATTTT.

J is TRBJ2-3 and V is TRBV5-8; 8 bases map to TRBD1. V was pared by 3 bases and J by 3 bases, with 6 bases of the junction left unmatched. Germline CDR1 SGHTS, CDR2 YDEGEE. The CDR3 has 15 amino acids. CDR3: CASSSDREPTDTQYF. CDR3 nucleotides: TGTGCCAGCAGCTCGGACAGGGAGCCGACAGATACGCAGTATTTT.

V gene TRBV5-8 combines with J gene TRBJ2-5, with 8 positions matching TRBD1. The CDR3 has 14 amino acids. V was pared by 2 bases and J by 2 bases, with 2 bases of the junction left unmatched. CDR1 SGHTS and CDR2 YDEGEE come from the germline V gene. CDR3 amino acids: CASSLQGVQETQYF. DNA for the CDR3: TGTGCCAGCAGCTTACAGGGGGTTCAAGAGACCCAGTACTTC.

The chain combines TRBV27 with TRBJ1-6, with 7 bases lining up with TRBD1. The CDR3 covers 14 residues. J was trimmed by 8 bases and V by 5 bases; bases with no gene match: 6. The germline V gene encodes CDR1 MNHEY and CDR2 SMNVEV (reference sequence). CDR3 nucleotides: TGTGCCAGCAGTACGCGGACAGGACATTCACCCCTCCACTTT. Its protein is CASSTRTGHSPLHF.

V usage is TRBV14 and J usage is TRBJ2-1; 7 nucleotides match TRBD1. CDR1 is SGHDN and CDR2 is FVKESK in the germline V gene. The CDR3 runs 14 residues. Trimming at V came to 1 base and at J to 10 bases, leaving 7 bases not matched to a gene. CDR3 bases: TGTGCCAGCAGCCAAGTGGGGACAGTTAGCGAGCAGTTCTTC. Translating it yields CASSQVGTVSEQFF.

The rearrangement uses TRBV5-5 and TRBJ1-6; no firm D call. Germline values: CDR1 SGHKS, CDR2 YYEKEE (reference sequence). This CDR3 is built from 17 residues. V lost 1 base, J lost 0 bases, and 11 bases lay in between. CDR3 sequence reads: CASSLILGSSYNSPLHF. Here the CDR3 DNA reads TGTGCCAGCAGCTTGATTCTCGGGAGCTCCTATAATTCACCCCTCCACTTT. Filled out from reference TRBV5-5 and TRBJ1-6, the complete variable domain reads DAGVTQSPTHLIKTRGQQVTLRCSPISGHKSVSWYQQVLGQGPQFIFQYYEKEERGRGNFPDRFSARQFPNYSSELNVNALLLGDSALYLCASSLILGSSYNSPLHFGNGTRLTVT.

CDR3 coding DNA: TGTGCCAGCAGCTTAGCCGGGGGGGGGCCCGAGACCCAGTACTTC. Its protein is CASSLAGGGPETQYF. This chain uses TRBV7-7 with TRBJ2-5, with 8 bases lining up with TRBD2. Germline loops: CDR1 SSHAT, CDR2 FNYEAQ (reference sequence). J lost 5 bases, V lost 0 bases, and 5 bases had no gene match. The CDR3 is 15 amino acids. Complete variable domain (other parts from reference TRBV7-7 and TRBJ2-5): GAGVSQSPRYKVTKRGQDVTLRCDPISSHATLYWYQQALGQGPEFLTYFNYEAQPDKSGLPSDRFSAERPEGSISTLTIQRTEQRDSAMYRCASSLAGGGPETQYFGPGTRLLVL.

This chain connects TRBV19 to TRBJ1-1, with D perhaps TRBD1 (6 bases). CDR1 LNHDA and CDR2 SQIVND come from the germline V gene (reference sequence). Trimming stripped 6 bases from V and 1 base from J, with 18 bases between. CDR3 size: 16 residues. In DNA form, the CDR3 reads TGTGCCAGTAGATCTGAGACAGGTCTCCCGAACACTGAAGCTTTCTTT. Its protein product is CASRSETGLPNTEAFF.

DNA for the CDR3: TGCGCCAGCGGACCCGGGACAGGGGGTACCGGGGAGCTGTTTTTT. It is translated as CASGPGTGGTGELFF. This chain uses TRBV5-1 with TRBJ2-2, with TRBD1 matching over 11 bases. CDR1 is SGHRS and CDR2 is YFSETQ in the germline V gene. The CDR3 is 15 residues long. J was trimmed by 5 bases and V by 7 bases; bases with no gene match: 7.

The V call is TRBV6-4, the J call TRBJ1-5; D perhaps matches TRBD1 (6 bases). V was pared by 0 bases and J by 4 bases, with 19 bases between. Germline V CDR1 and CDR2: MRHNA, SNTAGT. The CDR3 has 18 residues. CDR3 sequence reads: CASSDSTNGDTLNQPQHF. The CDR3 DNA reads TGTGCCAGCAGTGACTCGACGAACGGGGACACACTAAATCAGCCCCAGCATTTT.

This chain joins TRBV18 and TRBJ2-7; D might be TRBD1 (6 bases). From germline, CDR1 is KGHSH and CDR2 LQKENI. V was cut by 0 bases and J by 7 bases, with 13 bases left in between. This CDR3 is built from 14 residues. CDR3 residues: CASSPPGAGREQYF. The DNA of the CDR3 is TGTGCCAGCTCACCACCGGGGGCAGGGAGAGAGCAGTACTTC.

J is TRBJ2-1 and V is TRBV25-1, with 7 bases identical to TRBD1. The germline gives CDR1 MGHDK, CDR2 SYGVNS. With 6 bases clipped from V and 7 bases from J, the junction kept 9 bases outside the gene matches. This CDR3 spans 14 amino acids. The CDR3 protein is CASSRDSRANEQFF. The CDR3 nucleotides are TGTGCCAGCAGCCGGGACAGCCGAGCGAATGAGCAGTTCTTC. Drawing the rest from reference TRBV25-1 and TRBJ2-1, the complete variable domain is EADIYQTPRYLVIGTGKKITLECSQTMGHDKMYWYQQDPGMELHLIHYSYGVNSTEKGDLSSESTVSRIRTEHFPLTLESARPSHTSQYLCASSRDSRANEQFFGPGTRLTVL.

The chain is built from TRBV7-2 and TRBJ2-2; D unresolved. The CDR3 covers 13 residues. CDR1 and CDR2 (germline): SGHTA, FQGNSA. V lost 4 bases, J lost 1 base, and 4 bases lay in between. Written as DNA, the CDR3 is TGTGCCAGCAGCTCCTGGAACACCGGGGAGCTGTTTTTT. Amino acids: CASSSWNTGELFF.

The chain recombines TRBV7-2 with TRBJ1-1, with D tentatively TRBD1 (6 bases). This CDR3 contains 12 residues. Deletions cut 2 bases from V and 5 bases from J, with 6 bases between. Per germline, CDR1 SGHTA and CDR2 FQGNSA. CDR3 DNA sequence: TGTGCCAGCAGCTTAAGGGGGACTGAAGCTTTCTTT. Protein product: CASSLRGTEAFF.

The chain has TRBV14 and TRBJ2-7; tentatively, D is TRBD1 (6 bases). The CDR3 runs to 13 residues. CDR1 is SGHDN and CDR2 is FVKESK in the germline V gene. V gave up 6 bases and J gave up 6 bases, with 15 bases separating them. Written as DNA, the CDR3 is TGTGCCAGCAGTGGACAGCGAATGGGCGAGCAGTACTTC. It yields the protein CASSGQRMGEQYF.